This is a list of T cell receptor beta chains from one sample in a study of T cell responses to AZD1222 COVID-19 vaccine. TCRdb's copy holds only in-frame clones and misses some; the assay was immunoSEQ multiplex PCR. The sample has about 180,000 clones, 80% to 95% seen once. The starting material was peripheral blood, obtained 28 days after the second AZD1222 dose. The receptors come from an adult who received the AZD1222 COVID-19 vaccine. Both conserved end residues are part of each CDR3. A D gene is named only where the DNA matches it firmly.

J gene,D gene,V gene,CDR3 protein
TRBJ1-3,NA,TRBV25-1,CASSSTGNTIYF
TRBJ1-2,TRBD1,TRBV19,CASSIQGDYGYTF
TRBJ2-7,NA,TRBV20-1,CSASARDKIYEQYF
TRBJ1-1,NA,TRBV7-3,CASSLTGGNTEAFF
TRBJ2-2,NA,TRBV7-2,CASSFGGGAANTGELFF
TRBJ2-3,NA,TRBV4-3,CASSQDTPSTDTQYF
TRBJ1-3,TRBD1,TRBV27,CASSVTGNPGNTIYF
TRBJ1-2,TRBD1,TRBV12-3/TRBV12-4,CASSQGVGYTF
TRBJ1-2,TRBD1,TRBV6-5,CASRETGYGYGYTF
TRBJ2-7,NA,TRBV2,CASSGHITVDEQYF
TRBJ2-7,NA,TRBV25-1,CASSERGANYEQYF
TRBJ2-1,NA,TRBV19,CASSTPRQVVNEQFF
TRBJ2-1,NA,TRBV5-1,CASSLGGQSYNEQFF
TRBJ1-5,NA,TRBV23-1,CASSRNGFSNQPQHF
TRBJ2-7,NA,TRBV30,CAWRGDSGYEQYF
TRBJ2-3,NA,TRBV11-2,CASSLDGEGTQYF
TRBJ2-1,NA,TRBV4-2,CASSERLLGVNNEQFF
TRBJ2-3,TRBD2,TRBV5-4,CASSWTSGGATDTQYF
TRBJ1-6,TRBD1,TRBV3-1/TRBV3-2,CASGPGTGGLPLHF
TRBJ1-4,NA,TRBV6-5,CASSYSEGTNEKLFF
TRBJ2-5,NA,TRBV9,CASSTLAGHSETQYF
TRBJ2-6,NA,TRBV4-2,CASSQGGSSGANVLTF
TRBJ1-5,TRBD1,TRBV28,CASILTGRQPQHF
TRBJ1-3,NA,TRBV6-6,CASSYSIGHTIYF
TRBJ2-7,NA,TRBV6-5,CASSSLNEQYF
TRBJ1-4,NA,TRBV9,CASSVTPSPNEKLFF
TRBJ1-5,NA,TRBV5-6,CASSWGGQPQHF
TRBJ1-2,NA,TRBV18,CASSPSERGYTF
TRBJ1-1,NA,TRBV19,CASSMPPDRWGTEAFF
TRBJ2-1,TRBD2,TRBV19,CASSIGGGQGNEQFF
TRBJ2-7,NA,TRBV19,CASSNRREQPSGEQYF
TRBJ2-4,NA,TRBV10-3,CAISDWERGAKNIQYF
TRBJ1-5,NA,TRBV27,CASSLYGDNQPQHF
TRBJ2-7,TRBD2,TRBV29-1,CSVEGLASTEQYF
TRBJ2-4,NA,TRBV30,CAWRSATKNIQYF
TRBJ1-5,NA,TRBV10-3,CATAVGGKNQPQHF
TRBJ1-2,NA,TRBV29-1,CSVGENYGYTF
TRBJ2-2,TRBD2,TRBV7-2,CASSPRLAGGPRELFF
TRBJ1-5,NA,TRBV2,CASRGTGTSQPQHF